The next 19 T cell receptor beta chains were all read from a single sample in a study of monozygotic twins with cystic fibrosis. Sequenced by immunoSEQ multiplex PCR; TCRdb stores in-frame clones only, minus some. The sample lists about 11,000 clones, about 96% occurring once. Sequencing was done on a sample of blood. The receptors come from a boy under 18 with cystic fibrosis.

This sequence joins TRBV9 and TRBJ1-2; possibly TRBD1 for D (6 bases). Germline values: CDR1 SGDLS, CDR2 YYNGEE. There are 16 residues in the CDR3. V was clipped by 2 bases and J by 4 bases, with 18 bases between them. This CDR3 reads CASSVRTDKVVYGYTF. DNA for the CDR3: TGTGCCAGCAGCGTCCGGACAGATAAAGTAGTCTATGGCTACACCTTC. Looking up the rest from reference TRBV9 and TRBJ1-2 gives the full variable domain: DSGVTQTPKHLITATGQRVTLRCSPRSGDLSVYWYQQSLDQGLQFLIQYYNGEERAKGNILERFSAQQFPDLHSELNLSSLELGDSALYFCASSVRTDKVVYGYTFGSGTRLTVV.

V and J are TRBV15 and TRBJ1-2; D uncertain. This CDR3 contains 12 residues. Germline loops: CDR1 LNHNV, CDR2 YYDKDF (reference sequence). The V and J ends lost 2 bases and 4 bases respectively, with 5 bases between them. CDR3 DNA: TGTGCCACCAGCAGACAGAGCTATGGCTACACCTTC. It is translated as CATSRQSYGYTF.

This clone was observed once. This chain links TRBV7-9 with TRBJ2-2; the D call may be TRBD1 or TRBD2 (5 bases each). Per germline, CDR1 SEHNR and CDR2 FQNEAQ (reference sequence). V lost 5 bases, J lost 4 bases, and 14 bases lay in between. The CDR3 loop spans 15 amino acids. Here the CDR3 DNA reads TGTGCCAGCAGCGTAGGGGACGACCTCACCGGGGAGCTGTTTTTT. Its translation: CASSVGDDLTGELFF.

J is TRBJ2-6 and V is TRBV7-2, with TRBD1 matching over 7 bases. Germline V gene data show CDR1 as SGHTA and CDR2 as FQGNSA. The CDR3 extends over 16 amino acids. The trim removed 3 bases at V and 3 bases at J, leaving 5 bases unmatched. The DNA for the CDR3 is TGTGCCAGCAGCTTCTCACAGGGGCTTGGGGCCAACGTCCTGACTTTC. Protein product: CASSFSQGLGANVLTF.

The chain couples TRBV9 to TRBJ1-1; D call uncertain. Deletions cut 0 bases from V and 5 bases from J, with 11 bases between. The length of the CDR3 is 14 residues. Germline-derived CDR1 and CDR2 are SGDLS and YYNGEE. The DNA for the CDR3 is TGTGCCAGCAGCGTAGACCCAGCGGGGACTGAAGCTTTCTTT. Its translation is CASSVDPAGTEAFF.

This clone was observed a single time. This rearrangement joins TRBV28 to TRBJ1-2; tentative D call: TRBD1 (5 bases). V was clipped by 5 bases and J by 2 bases, with 9 bases between them. This CDR3 has 13 amino acids. Germline CDR1 is MDHEN and CDR2 is SYDVKM. CDR3 residues: CASSLTGNYGYTF. In DNA, the CDR3 is TGTGCCAGCAGTCTCACAGGAAACTATGGCTACACCTTC.

V is TRBV18 and J is TRBJ2-1, with TRBD1 matching over 7 bases. The V and J ends lost 3 bases and 4 bases, in that order; junction bases with no gene match: 15. This CDR3 has 18 amino acids. In germline, CDR1 is KGHSH, CDR2 LQKENI. In DNA, the CDR3 is TGTGCCAGCTCACCGCTCCTGCCCCGGGACAGAGTATACAATGAGCAGTTCTTC. Translated: CASSPLLPRDRVYNEQFF.

V usage is TRBV4-1 and J usage is TRBJ1-2; perhaps TRBD1 as D (5 bases). V was pared by 3 bases and J by 5 bases, with 19 bases between. The CDR3 is made up of 16 amino acids. Germline V lookup: CDR1 MGHRA, CDR2 YSYEKL. The CDR3 bases are TGCGCCAGCAGCCACCTCCTGGGAAGCCAGGGTTATGGCTACACCTTC. Its translation is CASSHLLGSQGYGYTF.

The rearrangement links TRBV5-1 to TRBJ2-2, with unresolved D. CDR1 SGHRS and CDR2 YFSETQ come from the germline V gene. This CDR3 is built from 13 residues. Trimming pared 4 bases from V and 5 bases from J, leaving 9 bases between. The CDR3 nucleotides are TGCGCCAGCAGCGCGACCCTGACCGGGGAGCTGTTTTTT. Protein: CASSATLTGELFF.

This chain's CDR3 is CASSRGVGTGFGYTF. The CDR3, as DNA: TGTGCCAGCAGCCGGGGGGTTGGGACAGGGTTTGGCTACACCTTC. The V gene is TRBV7-9, the J gene TRBJ1-2; 9 nucleotides agree with TRBD1. This CDR3 contains 15 residues. V lost 5 bases to trimming and J lost 7 bases; unmatched junction nucleotides: 11. Germline assignment: CDR1 SEHNR and CDR2 FQNEAQ (reference sequence). Complete variable domain (other parts from reference TRBV7-9 and TRBJ1-2): DTGVSQNPRHKITKRGQNVTFRCDPISEHNRLYWYRQTLGQGPEFLTYFQNEAQLEKSRLLSDRFSAERPKGSFSTLEIQRTEQGDSAMYLCASSRGVGTGFGYTFGSGTRLTVV.

The chain employs TRBV28 and TRBJ1-1; D ambiguous. Between the trimmed V and J ends, which lost 6 bases and 6 bases, there was a span of 11 bases. The CDR3 contains 12 residues. Germline loops: CDR1 MDHEN, CDR2 SYDVKM. The CDR3 loop reads CASSLGAAEAFF. The CDR3 coding sequence is TGTGCCAGCAGCCTTGGTGCGGCTGAAGCTTTCTTT.

A single count supports this clone. The chain couples TRBV5-4 to TRBJ1-1; D gene ambiguous. CDR3 length: 16 residues. CDR1 and CDR2 (germline): SGHNT, YYREEE (reference sequence). Trimming cost V 4 bases and J 1 base, with 17 bases left between them. CDR3 nucleotide sequence: TGTGCCAGCAGCACACCTTTTGGCACCCAGAACACTGAAGCTTTCTTT. This translates into CASSTPFGTQNTEAFF.

The chain links TRBV4-3 to TRBJ2-5, with 9 bases that match TRBD2. CDR3 size: 16 residues. Germline CDR1 and CDR2: LGHNA and YSLEER. V shed 0 bases, J shed 2 bases, and the junction held 4 bases outside the gene matches. The CDR3 loop reads CASSQEGLAGQETQYF. The CDR3 bases are TGCGCCAGCAGCCAAGAGGGGCTAGCGGGGCAAGAGACCCAGTACTTC.

The chain recombines TRBV2 with TRBJ1-1; 9 bases align to TRBD1. Germline CDR1 SNHLY, CDR2 FYNNEI. Trimming cost V 5 bases and J 6 bases; bases outside gene matches: 1. This CDR3 has 12 residues. The CDR3 DNA follows: TGTGCCAGCAGTAGGACAGGGGCTGAAGCTTTCTTT. The encoded protein is CASSRTGAEAFF. Filled out from reference TRBV2 and TRBJ1-1, the complete variable domain reads EPEVTQTPSHQVTQMGQEVILRCVPISNHLYFYWYRQILGQKVEFLVSFYNNEISEKSEIFDDQFSVERPDGSNFTLKIRSTKLEDSAMYFCASSRTGAEAFFGQGTRLTVV.

The chain carries TRBV7-9 and TRBJ1-6, with a tentative D call TRBD1 (5 bases). CDR3 length equals 16 residues. Between the trimmed V and J ends, which lost 5 bases and 13 bases, there was a span of 24 bases. CDR1 and CDR2 from the germline V gene are SEHNR and FQNEAQ (reference sequence). The CDR3 DNA sequence: TGTGCCAGCAGCCGTCCGGGGGAAGGGGCTAGAAATCCCCTCCACTTT. Protein sequence: CASSRPGEGARNPLHF.

This chain uses TRBV28 with TRBJ1-5, with 8 bases fitting TRBD1. This CDR3 has 14 residues. Germline CDR1 reads MDHEN; CDR2 reads SYDVKM. V lost 4 bases to trimming and J lost 6 bases; unmatched junction nucleotides: 5. The CDR3 spells CASSSTGGRQPQHF. The CDR3 DNA sequence: TGTGCCAGCAGTTCAACAGGGGGACGTCAGCCCCAGCATTTT.

This clone was picked up one time. The J gene is TRBJ1-2, the V gene TRBV6-5, with D hard to call. This CDR3 contains 13 residues. Trimming took off 6 bases at V and 3 bases at J, with 11 bases between the two ends. Germline assignment: CDR1 MNHEY and CDR2 SVGAGI. CDR3 sequence: CASSRPGHYGYTF. The CDR3 DNA is TGTGCCAGCAGCCGCCCCGGGCACTATGGCTACACCTTC.

J is TRBJ1-3 and V is TRBV14; D remains unclear. Germline CDR1 and CDR2: SGHDN and FVKESK. This CDR3 comprises 12 residues. Trimming cost V 11 bases and J 4 bases, with 12 bases left between them. CDR3 in amino acids: CAPRSNGNTIYF. For the CDR3, the DNA is TGTGCCCCCAGATCCAACGGAAACACCATATATTTT.

The chain uses TRBV19 and TRBJ2-1, with unresolved D. The V gene lost 1 base and the J gene lost 3 bases, with 10 bases spanning the gap. The length of the CDR3 is 15 residues. Germline values: CDR1 LNHDA, CDR2 SQIVND (reference sequence). CDR3 region: CASSIGQQYYNEQFF. In DNA, the CDR3 is TGTGCCAGTAGTATAGGGCAGCAATACTACAATGAGCAGTTCTTC.